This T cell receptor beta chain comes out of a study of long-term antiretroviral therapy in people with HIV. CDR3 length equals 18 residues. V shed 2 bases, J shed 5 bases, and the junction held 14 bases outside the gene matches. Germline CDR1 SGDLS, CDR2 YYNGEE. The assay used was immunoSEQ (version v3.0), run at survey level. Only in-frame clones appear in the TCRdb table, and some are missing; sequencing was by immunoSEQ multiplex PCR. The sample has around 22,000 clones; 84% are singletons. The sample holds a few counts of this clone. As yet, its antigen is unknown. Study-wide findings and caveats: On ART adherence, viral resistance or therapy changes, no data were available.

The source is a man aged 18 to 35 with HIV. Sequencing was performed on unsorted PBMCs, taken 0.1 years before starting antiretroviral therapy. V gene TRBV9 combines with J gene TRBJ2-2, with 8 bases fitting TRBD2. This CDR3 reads CASSVGAGLAGVTGELFF. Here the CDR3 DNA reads TGTGCCAGCAGCGTTGGAGCCGGGCTAGCGGGTGTAACCGGGGAGCTGTTTTTT.